The 25 T cell receptor beta chains presented below share a single source sample, sequenced in a study of shared clonotypes between healthy human individuals. Produced via immunoSEQ multiplex PCR; TCRdb's table is partial and in-frame only. The sample consists of over a million clones, under 80% of them appearing once. Sequences were obtained from memory CD4+ T cells sorted from blood. The subset: CD45RA-negative fraction. The receptors stem from a man younger than 35 in good health.

V usage is TRBV11-2 and J usage is TRBJ2-3, with D hard to call. The CDR3 totals 13 residues. The germline CDR1 and CDR2 sequences are SGHAT and FQNNGV. Trimming pared 3 bases from V and 6 bases from J, leaving 10 bases between. The DNA for the CDR3 is TGTGCCAGCAGCTTGGACCAGTGGGATACGCAGTATTTT. Residues: CASSLDQWDTQYF.

Concerning this clone: This sample includes further DNA sequences coding for the same CDR3. J is TRBJ1-1 and V is TRBV5-1, with D possibly matching TRBD1 (5 bases). V lost 3 bases and J 1 base, leaving 10 bases between the germline ends. The CDR3 covers 14 residues. Germline V gene data show CDR1 as SGHRS and CDR2 as YFSETQ. CDR3: CASSWDGRNTEAFF. The CDR3 region has the DNA TGCGCCAGCAGCTGGGACGGAAGGAACACTGAAGCTTTCTTT.

V usage is TRBV7-9 and J usage is TRBJ2-2; D ambiguous. Germline V gene lookup returns CDR1 SEHNR and CDR2 FQNEAQ (reference sequence). Trimming took 5 bases from V and 0 from J, leaving 13 bases between them. The CDR3 covers 16 residues. The CDR3 spells CASSPQSITNTGELFF. In DNA, the CDR3 is TGTGCCAGCAGCCCACAAAGCATCACGAACACCGGGGAGCTGTTTTTT. Full variable domain (outside the CDR3, taken from reference TRBV7-9 and TRBJ2-2): DTGVSQNPRHKITKRGQNVTFRCDPISEHNRLYWYRQTLGQGPEFLTYFQNEAQLEKSRLLSDRFSAERPKGSFSTLEIQRTEQGDSAMYLCASSPQSITNTGELFFGEGSRLTVL.

The chain uses TRBV9 and TRBJ2-7, with D possibly TRBD2 on 5 matching bases. V was shortened by 0 bases and J by 6 bases, with 19 bases between the two germline ends. CDR1 is SGDLS and CDR2 is YYNGEE in the germline V gene. The CDR3 has 16 residues. CDR3 amino acids: CASSVAPTGIEGEQYF. CDR3 DNA: TGTGCCAGCAGCGTAGCCCCAACCGGGATCGAGGGCGAGCAGTACTTC.

The rearrangement joins TRBV2 to TRBJ1-3, with 7 bases that match TRBD1. This CDR3 is 16 amino acids long. Trimming removed 1 base from V and 1 base from J; junction bases left unmatched: 4. The germline CDR1 and CDR2 sequences are SNHLY and FYNNEI. The CDR3 is CASSEERTGSGNTIYF. CDR3 nucleotides: TGTGCCAGCAGTGAAGAGAGGACAGGATCTGGAAACACCATATATTTT.

V and J are TRBV27 and TRBJ1-6; tentatively, D is TRBD1 (6 bases). V dropped 4 bases and J dropped 10 bases, with 17 bases sitting between them. The CDR3 length is 15 residues. The germline CDR1 and CDR2 sequences are MNHEY and SMNVEV (reference sequence). CDR3 DNA sequence: TGTGCCAGCAGTTCTTCAGGGGAGATAAGATCACCCCTCCACTTT. It is translated as CASSSSGEIRSPLHF.

This clone was found a few times. The rearrangement joins TRBV6-1 to TRBJ1-5; D is unclear. CDR1 and CDR2 (germline): MNHNS, SASEGT. CDR3 length equals 13 residues. Deletions cut 0 bases from V and 6 bases from J, with 6 bases between. CDR3 in amino acids: CASSEAWSQPQHF. In nucleotides, the CDR3 is TGTGCCAGCAGTGAAGCGTGGAGTCAGCCCCAGCATTTT.

J is TRBJ1-2 and V is TRBV4-3; 7 nucleotides align to TRBD1. With 7 bases clipped from V and 2 bases from J, the junction kept 7 bases outside the gene matches. This CDR3 is 14 amino acids long. Germline CDR1 is LGHNA and CDR2 is YSLEER. This CDR3 is CASTPGTANYGYTF. The CDR3 nucleotides are TGCGCCAGCACCCCCGGGACAGCGAACTATGGCTACACCTTC.

The J gene is TRBJ2-2, the V gene TRBV5-6; 13 positions match TRBD2. Germline lookup yields CDR1 SGHDT and CDR2 YYEEEE. After removal of 3 bases from V and 5 bases from J, the junction contained 7 bases not matched to a gene. The CDR3 is made up of 17 amino acids. CDR3 amino acids: CASSWGLAGLGTGELFF. Here the CDR3 DNA reads TGTGCCAGCAGCTGGGGACTAGCGGGGCTTGGAACCGGGGAGCTGTTTTTT. Supplemented by reference TRBV5-6 and TRBJ2-2, the full variable domain reads DAGVTQSPTHLIKTRGQQVTLRCSPKSGHDTVSWYQQALGQGPQFIFQYYEEEERQRGNFPDRFSGHQFPNYSSELNVNALLLGDSALYLCASSWGLAGLGTGELFFGEGSRLTVL.

The chain uses TRBV6-1 and TRBJ2-7; 10 nucleotides align to TRBD1. V shed 7 bases, J shed 4 bases, and the junction held 10 bases outside the gene matches. From germline, CDR1 is MNHNS and CDR2 SASEGT. CDR3 length: 15 amino acids. CDR3 amino acids: CASIPRDRGFYEQYF. CDR3 sequence (DNA): TGTGCCAGCATCCCCAGGGACAGGGGATTTTACGAGCAGTACTTC.

V and J are TRBV7-2 and TRBJ1-2; TRBD1 matches 7 bases. The CDR3 has 17 residues. Per germline, CDR1 SGHTA and CDR2 FQGNSA. Trimming at V came to 5 bases and at J to 4 bases, leaving 16 bases not matched to a gene. The CDR3 region is CASSQRGGGRSSYGYTF. For the CDR3, the DNA is TGTGCCAGCAGCCAGAGGGGAGGGGGCCGCTCGAGCTATGGCTACACCTTC. Full variable domain (outside the CDR3, taken from reference TRBV7-2 and TRBJ1-2): GAGVSQSPSNKVTEKGKDVELRCDPISGHTALYWYRQSLGQGLEFLIYFQGNSAPDKSGLPSDRFSAERTGGSVSTLTIQRTQQEDSAVYLCASSQRGGGRSSYGYTFGSGTRLTVV.

This chain joins TRBV5-1 and TRBJ1-2; TRBD1 might be the D (5 bases). CDR1 and CDR2 (germline): SGHRS, YFSETQ. The CDR3 is 12 amino acids. The V and J ends lost 4 bases and 8 bases respectively, with 12 bases between them. The chain's CDR3 is CASSDDRLGYTF. The CDR3 nucleotides are TGCGCCAGCAGCGACGACAGATTAGGCTACACCTTC.

The chain has TRBV30 and TRBJ2-3, with 9 bases identical to TRBD2. Germline loops: CDR1 GTSNPN, CDR2 SVGIG (reference sequence). Trimming removed 0 bases from V and 2 bases from J; junction bases left unmatched: 6. The CDR3 is 16 residues long. The CDR3 region has the DNA TGTGCCTGGAGTGTAGGAGTAGCGGGAGCCACAGATACGCAGTATTTT. Translating gives CAWSVGVAGATDTQYF. The variable domain in full, with the rest retrieved from reference TRBV30 and TRBJ2-3, is SQTIHQWPATLVQPVGSPLSLECTVEGTSNPNLYWYRQAAGRGLQLLFYSVGIGQISSEVPQNLSASRPQDRQFILSSKKLLLSDSGFYLCAWSVGVAGATDTQYFGPGTRLTVL.

This sequence joins TRBV19 and TRBJ1-4; D remains unclear. The CDR3 is 16 residues long. The ends were cut back, 5 bases at V and 0 bases at J, with 13 bases in the middle. CDR1 is LNHDA, CDR2 SQIVND, per germline (reference sequence). The DNA for the CDR3 is TGTGCCAGTAGTGCTAGCACGAAGTCAACTAATGAAAAACTGTTTTTT. It is translated as CASSASTKSTNEKLFF.

The chain employs TRBV2 and TRBJ2-5; 14 nucleotides agree with TRBD2. This CDR3 has 15 amino acids. Germline V gene lookup returns CDR1 SNHLY and CDR2 FYNNEI. Unmatched junction bases numbered 3, after V lost 7 bases and J lost 2 bases. CDR3 DNA sequence: TGTGCCAGCACTCGGACTAGCGGGAGGCAAGAGACCCAGTACTTC. Residues: CASTRTSGRQETQYF. The full variable domain, completed using reference TRBV2 and TRBJ2-5, is EPEVTQTPSHQVTQMGQEVILRCVPISNHLYFYWYRQILGQKVEFLVSFYNNEISEKSEIFDDQFSVERPDGSNFTLKIRSTKLEDSAMYFCASTRTSGRQETQYFGPGTRLLVL.

V gene TRBV6-6 combines with J gene TRBJ1-2, with a tentative D call TRBD1 (5 bases). The germline CDR1 and CDR2 sequences are MNHNY and SVGAGI (reference sequence). The CDR3 loop spans 12 amino acids. Trimming left V 5 bases short and J 5 bases short, with 9 bases between. The CDR3 DNA reads TGTGCCAGCAGTCCCGGGGCTTATGGCTACACCTTC. It is translated as CASSPGAYGYTF.

The chain employs TRBV6-5 and TRBJ2-2, with TRBD2 identical over 11 bases. CDR1 and CDR2 from the germline V gene are MNHEY and SVGAGI. Trimming at V came to 7 bases and at J to 3 bases, leaving 4 bases not matched to a gene. The length of the CDR3 is 15 residues. The CDR3 DNA follows: TGTGCCAGCACCGTACTAGCGGGAGACACCGGGGAGCTGTTTTTT. Translation: CASTVLAGDTGELFF.

V gene TRBV28 combines with J gene TRBJ1-4, with D tentatively TRBD1 (5 bases). This CDR3 is built from 15 residues. Germline CDR1 and CDR2: MDHEN and SYDVKM. Deletions cut 6 bases from V and 11 bases from J, with 22 bases between. CDR3 bases: TGTGCCAGCAGCGGATATGACAGTTCTCCCGGGAAACTGTTTTTT. Translation gives CASSGYDSSPGKLFF.

The chain is built from TRBV7-9 and TRBJ2-3; 7 positions agree with TRBD1. V shed 3 bases and J 4 bases; nucleotides not matched to a gene: 4. This CDR3 is built from 14 residues. Germline V CDR1 and CDR2: SEHNR, FQNEAQ (reference sequence). The CDR3 coding sequence is TGTGCCAGCAGCTTCGACAGGGTAGCAGATACGCAGTATTTT. This translates into CASSFDRVADTQYF.

The chain carries TRBV4-2 and TRBJ2-7, with 11 bases that match TRBD1. This CDR3 spans 16 amino acids. CDR1 is LGHNA, CDR2 YNFKEQ, per germline. V trimming: 4 bases; J trimming: 0 bases; junction bases outside the gene matches: 5. CDR3 coding DNA: TGTGCCAGCAGCCGCGAGGGACAGGGGGGCTCCTACGAGCAGTACTTC. This sequence encodes CASSREGQGGSYEQYF.

The rearrangement joins TRBV10-3 to TRBJ2-5; tentatively, D is TRBD1 (6 bases). Between the trimmed V and J ends, which lost 7 bases and 3 bases, there was a span of 12 bases. From germline, CDR1 is ENHRY and CDR2 SYGVKD. The CDR3 runs 13 residues. In DNA form, the CDR3 reads TGTGCCATCAAGGAGGACAGCAAAGAGACCCAGTACTTC. Amino acids: CAIKEDSKETQYF.

The chain recombines TRBV2 with TRBJ1-4, with a tentative D call TRBD1 (5 bases). The length of the CDR3 is 15 residues. The germline V gene encodes CDR1 SNHLY and CDR2 FYNNEI. V was shortened by 10 bases and J by 5 bases, with 20 bases between the two germline ends. The CDR3 coding sequence is TGTGCCACCGCCCCCAGGGACCTGAGGAATGAAAAACTGTTTTTT. It encodes CATAPRDLRNEKLFF.

In DNA form, the CDR3 reads TGCGCCAGCAGTGAGCCCGGACAGAACCACGAGCAGTACTTC. It translates to CASSEPGQNHEQYF. The genes are TRBV10-1 and TRBJ2-7; TRBD1 is a possible D gene (6 bases). Germline CDR1 WNHNN, CDR2 SYGVQD (reference sequence). V lost 2 bases and J 5 bases, leaving 13 bases between the germline ends. CDR3 size: 14 residues.

This sequence joins TRBV5-1 and TRBJ2-7, with 12 bases fitting TRBD2. V lost 4 bases to trimming and J lost 0 bases; unmatched junction nucleotides: 2. CDR1 is SGHRS and CDR2 is YFSETQ in the germline V gene. The CDR3 runs 15 residues. The CDR3 sequence: CASSRTSGTSYEQYF. The CDR3, as DNA: TGCGCCAGCAGCCGGACTAGCGGGACCTCCTACGAGCAGTACTTC. Full variable domain (remainder filled in from reference TRBV5-1 and TRBJ2-7): KAGVTQTPRYLIKTRGQQVTLSCSPISGHRSVSWYQQTPGQGLQFLFEYFSETQRNKGNFPGRFSGRQFSNSRSEMNVSTLELGDSALYLCASSRTSGTSYEQYFGPGTRLTVT.

This sequence joins TRBV2 and TRBJ1-1, with D perhaps TRBD1 (5 bases). Germline lookup yields CDR1 SNHLY and CDR2 FYNNEI. V lost 4 bases to trimming and J lost 5 bases, with 17 bases between them. The CDR3 has 15 amino acids. CDR3 in amino acids: CASSGASGANTEAFF. DNA of the CDR3: TGTGCCAGCAGTGGGGCAAGTGGGGCGAATACTGAAGCTTTCTTT.